This is a list of T cell receptor beta chains from one sample in a study of T cell repertoires in cytomegalovirus infection. TCRdb independently ran MiXCR on the reads; one entry per CDR3 protein. The data show 480,000 or so distinct CDR3 sequences, around 10% seen once. Sequencing used PBMCs. The receptors shown here come from a human donor in good health (CMV status not recorded). Some clones in this sample may be carry-over from other donors' samples. The CDR3 runs from the conserved cysteine through the conserved F or W. A D gene is named only where the DNA matches it firmly. Not every row has a clone size; where given, it reads once, few, many or a size class.

j_call,v_call,d_call,cdr3_length,clone_size,cdr3_aa,cdr3_nt
TRBJ2-3,TRBV27,TRBD2,17,NA,CASSHWSGASNTDTQYF,TGTGCCAGCAGCCACTGGAGCGGGGCGTCGAACACAGATACGCAGTATTTT
TRBJ2-1,TRBV9,NA,11,NA,CASGGFNEQFF,TGTGCCAGCGGCGGGTTCAATGAGCAGTTCTTC
TRBJ1-2,TRBV7-3,NA,13,many,CASSPNSDGGYTF,TGTGCCAGCAGCCCGAACTCTGACGGTGGCTACACCTTC
TRBJ2-1,TRBV15,NA,15,NA,CATSRERWAYNEQFF,TGTGCCACCAGCAGAGAGAGATGGGCCTACAATGAGCAGTTCTTC
TRBJ1-2,TRBV19,NA,12,NA,CASSSFGYGYTF,TGTGCCAGTAGTTCCTTCGGCTATGGCTACACCTTC
TRBJ2-7,TRBV28,TRBD2,15,many,CASTPGSGRFGEQYF,TGTGCCAGCACCCCGGGCAGCGGGAGGTTCGGCGAGCAGTACTTC
TRBJ1-2,TRBV7-2,NA,15,many,CASSSRANPNYGYTF,TGTGCCAGCAGCTCTCGGGCCAACCCCAACTATGGCTACACCTTC
TRBJ2-3,TRBV7-8,NA,19,many,CASSLALPLARFSTDTQYF,TGTGCCAGCAGCTTAGCGCTCCCCCTAGCGCGCTTTAGCACAGATACGCAGTATTTT
TRBJ2-1,TRBV5-4,TRBD1,15,few,CASSLFGQGYNEQFF,TGTGCCAGCAGCTTGTTCGGACAGGGTTACAATGAGCAGTTCTTC
TRBJ1-1,TRBV7-2,TRBD1,16,many,CASSSGSQTGGTEAFF,TGTGCCAGCAGCTCTGGCTCCCAGACAGGGGGAACTGAAGCTTTCTTT
TRBJ2-6,TRBV23-1,NA,21,many,CASSRPRYRAHLFSGANVLTF,TGCGCCAGCAGTCGGCCACGGTACAGGGCCCATCTCTTCTCTGGGGCCAACGTCCTGACTTTC
TRBJ2-5,TRBV19,NA,14,few,CASSIDEGSGTQYF,TGTGCCAGTAGTATAGACGAGGGCAGTGGGACCCAGTACTTC
TRBJ1-5,TRBV7-9,NA,15,NA,CASSFDQDVHQPQHF,TGTGCCAGCAGCTTCGATCAGGACGTGCATCAGCCCCAGCATTTT
TRBJ2-1,TRBV18,NA,14,NA,CASSPDPLAHEQFF,TGTGCCAGCTCACCTGACCCGCTGGCCCATGAGCAGTTCTTC
TRBJ1-5,TRBV27,TRBD1,16,many,CASSSPGTVGNQPQHF,TGTGCCAGCAGTTCCCCTGGGACAGTAGGCAATCAGCCCCAGCATTTT
TRBJ2-7,TRBV5-5,TRBD2,17,many,CASSSSLAGVVPYEQYF,TGTGCCAGCAGTTCGAGTCTAGCGGGAGTTGTCCCCTACGAGCAGTACTTC
TRBJ2-5,TRBV24-1,NA,16,few,CATSDFGDGEWETQYF,TGTGCCACCAGTGATTTTGGTGACGGTGAATGGGAGACCCAGTACTTC
TRBJ1-5,TRBV12-3/TRBV12-4,NA,12,many,CASSLGSQPQHF,TGTGCCAGCAGCTTAGGAAGTCAGCCCCAGCATTTT
TRBJ2-5,TRBV7-8,TRBD2,16,many,CASSRPGLALEETQYF,TGTGCCAGCAGCAGGCCAGGACTAGCGCTAGAAGAGACCCAGTACTTC
TRBJ2-4,TRBV20-1,TRBD1,15,NA,CSANARGLVKNIQYF,TGCAGTGCTAATGCTAGGGGGCTGGTCAAAAACATTCAGTACTTC
TRBJ2-6,TRBV9,NA,16,NA,CASSVGVGVGANVLTF,TGTGCCAGCAGCGTGGGTGTTGGGGTTGGGGCCAACGTCCTGACTTTC
TRBJ1-5,TRBV20-1,NA,15,many,CSANPSGRSNQPQHF,TGCAGTGCTAACCCCTCGGGGCGGAGCAATCAGCCCCAGCATTTT
TRBJ2-1,TRBV7-2,NA,13,few,CASSFGPRDEQFF,TGTGCCAGCAGCTTCGGACCGAGGGATGAGCAGTTCTTC
TRBJ2-5,TRBV10-3,NA,14,NA,CAISVGSRLETQYF,TGTGCCATCAGTGTGGGATCTAGGCTGGAGACCCAGTACTTC